This entry lists 6 T cell receptor beta chains sequenced from one sample in a study of beta chain features in type 1 diabetes. Since all of the isolated RNA was reverse transcribed, expressed TCRB transcripts were what got sequenced. The repertoire was sequenced with immunoSEQ multiplex PCR; TCRdb's copy has only in-frame clones and lacks some. The data contain over 120,000 clones, less than 15% of them seen just once; the ten biggest clones take up roughly 1.4%. The antigens these receptors bind are not known. The study's findings and limits: Moderate yet significant TCRB CDR3 shortening was seen in Type 1 diabetes patients in all four CD4+ subsets.

Sequenced sample: central memory CD4+ T cells from blood. All receptors derive from a man between 18 and 29 years old with type 1 diabetes.

This chain joins TRBV4-1 and TRBJ1-5, with unresolved D. Germline V gives CDR1 MGHRA, CDR2 YSYEKL. This CDR3 comprises 14 residues. The germline V and J ends were trimmed by 0 bases and 5 bases, with 8 bases remaining between them. As DNA, the CDR3 is TGCGCCAGCAGCCAAGATTGGAAGTATCAGCCCCAGCATTTT. As protein: CASSQDWKYQPQHF.

This clone turned up a few times. The chain joins TRBV7-9 to TRBJ1-4, with D maybe TRBD1 (5 bases). Germline CDR1 reads SEHNR; CDR2 reads FQNEAQ (reference sequence). V lost 4 bases and J 7 bases, leaving 10 bases between the germline ends. The CDR3 consists of 13 residues. CDR3 residues: CASSSDGAEKLFF. CDR3 DNA: TGTGCCAGCAGCTCGGACGGGGCTGAAAAACTGTTTTTT.

In its sample, this clone was seen a few times. This chain links TRBV5-1 with TRBJ2-5; TRBD1 agrees at 8 bases. This CDR3 contains 13 residues. V was pared by 2 bases and J by 5 bases, with 2 bases of the junction left unmatched. Germline V gene data show CDR1 as SGHRS and CDR2 as YFSETQ. Here the CDR3 reads CASSFGQGETQYF. The CDR3 nucleotides read TGCGCCAGCAGCTTCGGACAGGGTGAGACCCAGTACTTC. The full variable domain, in which reference TRBV5-1 and TRBJ2-5 provide the parts outside the CDR3, is KAGVTQTPRYLIKTRGQQVTLSCSPISGHRSVSWYQQTPGQGLQFLFEYFSETQRNKGNFPGRFSGRQFSNSRSEMNVSTLELGDSALYLCASSFGQGETQYFGPGTRLLVL.

There are a few counts of this clone. One base away lies a much larger clone, so this may be a sequencing read error. V and J are TRBV11-2 and TRBJ2-3; D remains unclear. Deletions cut 1 base from V and 1 base from J, with 3 bases between. The germline V gene has CDR1 SGHAT and CDR2 FQNNGV. The length of the CDR3 is 13 residues. CDR3 bases: TGTGCCAGCAGCTTAGCCGGCACAGATACGCAGTATTTT. Translation gives CASSLAGTDTQYF.

The chain combines TRBV18 with TRBJ1-1; maybe TRBD1 (5 bases). Per germline, CDR1 KGHSH and CDR2 LQKENI. V was shortened by 6 bases and J by 5 bases, with 19 bases between the two germline ends. The CDR3 extends over 15 amino acids. This CDR3 is CASSERGPTGTEAFF. The CDR3 nucleotides read TGTGCCAGCTCCGAAAGGGGCCCAACGGGTACTGAAGCTTTCTTT.

The table lists this clone with a few counts. Other DNA sequences from this sample encode an identical CDR3 as well. The V and J genes are TRBV7-6 and TRBJ2-3; no clear D gene. Trimming removed 5 bases from V and 6 bases from J, with 9 bases in between. The CDR3 is 12 amino acids. CDR1 SGHVS and CDR2 FNYEAQ come from the germline V gene. DNA of the CDR3: TGTGCCAGCAGCCCCGGCGTGGATACGCAGTATTTT. Translation: CASSPGVDTQYF.